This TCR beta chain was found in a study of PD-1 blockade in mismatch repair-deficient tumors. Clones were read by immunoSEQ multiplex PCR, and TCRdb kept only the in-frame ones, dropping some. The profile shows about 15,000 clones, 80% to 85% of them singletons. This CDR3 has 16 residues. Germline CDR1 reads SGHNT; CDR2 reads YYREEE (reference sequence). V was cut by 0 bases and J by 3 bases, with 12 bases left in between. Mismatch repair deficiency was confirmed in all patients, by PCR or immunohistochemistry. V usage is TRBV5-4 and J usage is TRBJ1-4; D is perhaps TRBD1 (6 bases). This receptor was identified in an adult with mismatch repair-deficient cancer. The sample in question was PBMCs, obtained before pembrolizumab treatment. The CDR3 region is CASSLGGRGANEKLFF. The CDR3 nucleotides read TGTGCCAGCAGCTTGGGGGGGCGGGGGGCTAATGAAAAACTGTTTTTT.